The clone carrying this T cell receptor beta chain came up a few times. The sample originates from a study of blood T cell repertoires in COVID-19. Background on the study: Whether acute or convalescent, the COVID-19 samples came from the United States, Italy and Spain.

The germline V and J ends were trimmed by 6 bases and 0 bases, with 9 bases remaining between them. The CDR3 is 13 residues long. This table comes from immunoSEQ multiplex PCR, and its TCRdb copy is limited to in-frame clones, with some not included. The table has some 30,000 clones, approximately 83% seen once. This TCR came from a man aged 70 or older with active COVID-19. Sequenced: peripheral blood. This chain connects TRBV12-3 or TRBV12-4 to TRBJ2-7; D is possibly TRBD1 (5 bases). The CDR3 protein is CASSPTDSYEQYF. The CDR3 nucleotides read TGTGCCAGCAGCCCGACAGACTCCTACGAGCAGTACTTC.